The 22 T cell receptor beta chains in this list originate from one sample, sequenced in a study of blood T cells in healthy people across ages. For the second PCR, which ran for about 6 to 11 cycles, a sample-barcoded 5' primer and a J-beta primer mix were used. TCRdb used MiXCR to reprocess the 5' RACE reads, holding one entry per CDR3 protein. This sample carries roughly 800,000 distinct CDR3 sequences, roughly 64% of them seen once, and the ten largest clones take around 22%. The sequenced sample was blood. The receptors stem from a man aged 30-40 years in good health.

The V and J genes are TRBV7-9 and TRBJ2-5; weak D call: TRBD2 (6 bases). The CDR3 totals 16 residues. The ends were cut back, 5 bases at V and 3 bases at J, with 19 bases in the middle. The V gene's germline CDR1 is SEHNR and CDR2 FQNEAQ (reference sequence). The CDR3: CASSHDLGTPKETQYF. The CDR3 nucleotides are TGTGCCAGCAGCCACGACCTAGGGACTCCAAAAGAGACCCAGTACTTC.

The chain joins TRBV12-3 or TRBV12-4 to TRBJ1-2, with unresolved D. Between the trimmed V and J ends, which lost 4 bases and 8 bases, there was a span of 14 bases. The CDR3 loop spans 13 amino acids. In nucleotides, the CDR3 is TGTGCCAGCAGTTCCCCCGGACCTTTGGGCTACACCTTC. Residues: CASSSPGPLGYTF.

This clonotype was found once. CDR3 nucleotide sequence: TGCAGCGCCCGGGACAGGGATTTCTATGGCTACACCTTC. It encodes CSARDRDFYGYTF. The chain joins TRBV29-1 to TRBJ1-2; TRBD1 aligns across 9 bases. The CDR3 loop spans 13 amino acids. The germline V gene encodes CDR1 SQVTM and CDR2 ANQGSEA. V shed 7 bases and J 4 bases; nucleotides not matched to a gene: 7.

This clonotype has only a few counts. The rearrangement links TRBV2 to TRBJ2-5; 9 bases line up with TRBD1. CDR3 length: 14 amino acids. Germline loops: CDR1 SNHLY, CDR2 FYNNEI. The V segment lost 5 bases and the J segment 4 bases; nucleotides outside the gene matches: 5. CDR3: CASSYTGGGETQYF. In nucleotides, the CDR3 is TGTGCCAGCAGTTACACAGGGGGCGGAGAGACCCAGTACTTC.

The CDR3 DNA sequence: TGTGCCAGCAGCCACCCTGGGTCCTACGAGCAGTTCTTC. This sequence encodes CASSHPGSYEQFF. The chain has TRBV27 and TRBJ2-1; D is uncertain. CDR1 and CDR2 from the germline V gene are MNHEY and SMNVEV (reference sequence). The CDR3 totals 13 residues. Between the trimmed V and J ends, which lost 6 bases and 10 bases, there was a span of 16 bases.

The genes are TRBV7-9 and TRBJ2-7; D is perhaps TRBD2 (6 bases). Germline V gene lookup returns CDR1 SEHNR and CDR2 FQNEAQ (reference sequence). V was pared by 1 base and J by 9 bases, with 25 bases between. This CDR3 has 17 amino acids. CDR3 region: CASSLVYGGGTALRQYF. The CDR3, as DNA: TGTGCCAGCAGCTTAGTGTACGGAGGCGGGACCGCTCTTCGGCAGTACTTC.

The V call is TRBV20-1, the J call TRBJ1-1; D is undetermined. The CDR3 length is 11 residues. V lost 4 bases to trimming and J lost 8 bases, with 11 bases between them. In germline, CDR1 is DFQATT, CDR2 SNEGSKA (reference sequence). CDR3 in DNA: TGCAGTGCTACCGCCCCGCGAGAAGCTTTCTTT. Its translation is CSATAPREAFF.

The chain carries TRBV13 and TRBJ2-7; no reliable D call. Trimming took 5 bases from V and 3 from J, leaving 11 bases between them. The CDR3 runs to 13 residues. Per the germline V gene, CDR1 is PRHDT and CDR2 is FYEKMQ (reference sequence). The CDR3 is CASSPRPNYEQYF. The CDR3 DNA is TGTGCCAGCAGCCCCAGACCTAACTACGAGCAGTACTTC.

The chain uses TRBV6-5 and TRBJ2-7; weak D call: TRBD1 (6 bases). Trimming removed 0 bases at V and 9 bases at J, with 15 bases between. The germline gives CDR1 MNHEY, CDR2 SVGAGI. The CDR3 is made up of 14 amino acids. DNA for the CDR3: TGTGCCAGCAGTTACTCCCCCTCGCGAGGGGGGCAGTACTTC. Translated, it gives CASSYSPSRGGQYF.

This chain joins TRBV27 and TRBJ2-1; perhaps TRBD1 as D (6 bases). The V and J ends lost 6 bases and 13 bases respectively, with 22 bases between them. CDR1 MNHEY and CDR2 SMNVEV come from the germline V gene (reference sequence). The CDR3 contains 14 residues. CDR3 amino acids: CASRLNRAQETQFF. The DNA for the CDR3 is TGTGCCAGCAGACTCAACAGGGCCCAAGAGACCCAGTTCTTC.

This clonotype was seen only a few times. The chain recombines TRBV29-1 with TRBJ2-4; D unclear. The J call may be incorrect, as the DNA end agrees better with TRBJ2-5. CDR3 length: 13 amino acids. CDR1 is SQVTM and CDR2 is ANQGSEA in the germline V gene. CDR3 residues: CSAIQNPRETQYF. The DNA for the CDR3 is TGCAGCGCAATACAGAACCCCAGGGAGACCCAGTACTTC.

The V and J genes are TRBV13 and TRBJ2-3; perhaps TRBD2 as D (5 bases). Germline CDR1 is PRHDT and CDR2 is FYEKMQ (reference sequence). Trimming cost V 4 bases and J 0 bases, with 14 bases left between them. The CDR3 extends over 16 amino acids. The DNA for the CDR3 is TGTGCCAGCAGCTCCCGGGTTAGCGAGAGCACAGATACGCAGTATTTT. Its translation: CASSSRVSESTDTQYF.

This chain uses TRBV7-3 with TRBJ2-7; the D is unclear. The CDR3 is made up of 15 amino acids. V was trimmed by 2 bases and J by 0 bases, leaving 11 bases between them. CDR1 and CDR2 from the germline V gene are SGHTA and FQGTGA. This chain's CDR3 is CASSLGPTSSYEQYF. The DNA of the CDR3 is TGTGCCAGCAGCTTAGGACCGACAAGCTCCTACGAGCAGTACTTC.

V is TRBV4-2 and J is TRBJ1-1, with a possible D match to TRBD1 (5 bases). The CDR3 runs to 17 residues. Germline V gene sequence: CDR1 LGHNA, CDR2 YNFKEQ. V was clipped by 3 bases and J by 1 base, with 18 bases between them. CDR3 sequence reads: CASSQDGGRMENTEAFF. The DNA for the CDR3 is TGTGCCAGCAGCCAGGACGGGGGACGGATGGAGAACACTGAAGCTTTCTTT.

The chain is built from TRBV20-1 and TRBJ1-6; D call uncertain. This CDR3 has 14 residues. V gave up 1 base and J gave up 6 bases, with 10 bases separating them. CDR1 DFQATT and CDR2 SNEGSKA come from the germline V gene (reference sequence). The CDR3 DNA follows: TGCAGTGCTAGAGGGAGTTTTGGTAATTCACCCCTCCACTTT. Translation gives CSARGSFGNSPLHF.

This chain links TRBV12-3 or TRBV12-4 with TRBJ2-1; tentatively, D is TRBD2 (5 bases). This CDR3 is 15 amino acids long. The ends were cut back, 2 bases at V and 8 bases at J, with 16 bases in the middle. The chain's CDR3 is CASSLLGLAADEQFF. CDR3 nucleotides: TGTGCCAGCAGTTTATTGGGTCTAGCTGCGGATGAGCAGTTCTTC.

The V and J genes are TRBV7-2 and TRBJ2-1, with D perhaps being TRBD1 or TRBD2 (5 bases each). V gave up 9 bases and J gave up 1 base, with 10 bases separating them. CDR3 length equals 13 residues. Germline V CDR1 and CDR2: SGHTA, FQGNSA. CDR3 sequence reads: CASQGASYNEQFF. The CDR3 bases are TGTGCCAGTCAGGGAGCGTCCTACAATGAGCAGTTCTTC.

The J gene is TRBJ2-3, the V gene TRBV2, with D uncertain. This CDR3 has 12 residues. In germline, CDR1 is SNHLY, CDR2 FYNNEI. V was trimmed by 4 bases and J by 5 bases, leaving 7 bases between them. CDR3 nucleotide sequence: TGTGCCAGCAGTGTTTCAGGAGATACGCAGTATTTT. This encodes CASSVSGDTQYF.

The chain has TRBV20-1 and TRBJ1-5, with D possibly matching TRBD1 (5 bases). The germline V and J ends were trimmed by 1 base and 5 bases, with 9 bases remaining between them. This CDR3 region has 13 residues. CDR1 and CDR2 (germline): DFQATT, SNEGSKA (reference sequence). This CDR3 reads CSARGGLYQPQHF. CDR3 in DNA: TGCAGTGCTAGAGGGGGCCTCTATCAGCCCCAGCATTTT.

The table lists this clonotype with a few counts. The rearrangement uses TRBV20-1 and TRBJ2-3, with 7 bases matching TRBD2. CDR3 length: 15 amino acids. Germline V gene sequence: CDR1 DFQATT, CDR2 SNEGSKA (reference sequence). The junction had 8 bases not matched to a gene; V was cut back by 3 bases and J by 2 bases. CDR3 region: CSARLREKVTDTQYF. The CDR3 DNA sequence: TGCAGTGCTAGGCTGCGGGAGAAGGTCACAGATACGCAGTATTTT.

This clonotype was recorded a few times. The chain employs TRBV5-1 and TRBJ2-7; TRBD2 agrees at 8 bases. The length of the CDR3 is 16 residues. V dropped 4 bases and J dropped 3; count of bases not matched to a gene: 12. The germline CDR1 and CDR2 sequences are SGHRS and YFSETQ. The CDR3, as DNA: TGCGCCAGCAGCCCAGAGAGCGGGGGAAAAATCTACGAGCAGTACTTC. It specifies CASSPESGGKIYEQYF.

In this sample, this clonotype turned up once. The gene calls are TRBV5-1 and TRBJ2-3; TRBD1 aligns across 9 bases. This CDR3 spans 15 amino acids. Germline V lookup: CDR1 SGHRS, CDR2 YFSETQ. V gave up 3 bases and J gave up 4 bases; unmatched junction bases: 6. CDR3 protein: CASSSTGGAADTQYF. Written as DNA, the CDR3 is TGCGCCAGCAGCTCCACAGGGGGCGCGGCAGATACGCAGTATTTT.